This T cell receptor beta chain came from a study of blood T cell repertoires in COVID-19. CDR1 and CDR2 (germline): MGHRA, YSYEKL. Trimming took off 2 bases at V and 6 bases at J, with 17 bases between the two ends. The CDR3 covers 16 residues. Assay: immunoSEQ multiplex PCR; the TCRdb copy retains only in-frame clones and omits some. The table records approximately 160,000 clones, roughly 80% of them present only once. The rearrangement links TRBV4-1 to TRBJ2-1; D is perhaps TRBD2 (6 bases). The TCR sequence derives from a woman between 50 and 59 years old who had recovered from COVID-19. Sequences were obtained from PBMCs or T cells enriched from blood (not recorded which). The DNA for the CDR3 is TGCGCCAGCAGCCAAAGGGAACCTAGCGTAAGCAATGAGCAGTTCTTC. Amino acid sequence: CASSQREPSVSNEQFF.